This passage covers 22 T cell receptor beta chains from one sample sequenced in a study of blood T cell repertoires in COVID-19. TCRdb keeps only in-frame clones here, not all; method: immunoSEQ multiplex PCR. The sample holds about 190,000 clones, about 85% seen once. Sequences were obtained from peripheral blood. The receptors stem from a man between 60 and 75 years old with active or convalescent COVID-19.

V usage is TRBV18 and J usage is TRBJ2-3; possibly TRBD1 for D (6 bases). CDR3 length: 16 amino acids. CDR1 and CDR2 (germline): KGHSH, LQKENI. The germline V and J ends were trimmed by 0 bases and 2 bases, with 12 bases remaining between them. The CDR3 loop reads CASSPPDRFSTDTQYF. In DNA form, the CDR3 reads TGTGCCAGCTCACCACCGGACAGATTCTCCACAGATACGCAGTATTTT. The full variable domain, its missing parts supplied by reference TRBV18 and TRBJ2-3, is NAGVMQNPRHLVRRRGQEARLRCSPMKGHSHVYWYRQLPEEGLKFMVYLQKENIIDESGMPKERFSAEFPKEGPSILRIQQVVRGDSAAYFCASSPPDRFSTDTQYFGPGTRLTVL.

The J gene is TRBJ2-3, the V gene TRBV7-3; 7 positions agree with TRBD1. Trimming cost V 4 bases and J 3 bases; bases outside gene matches: 7. The CDR3 loop spans 15 amino acids. Germline V CDR1 and CDR2: SGHTA, FQGTGA. CDR3 coding DNA: TGTGCCAGCAGCTCGGTAGGGGGCACTACAGATACGCAGTATTTT. It is translated as CASSSVGGTTDTQYF.

The chain recombines TRBV5-1 with TRBJ2-1; D is perhaps TRBD2 (5 bases). V lost 4 bases and J lost 3, with 11 bases in between. CDR3 size: 14 residues. Looked up from germline, CDR1 is SGHRS and CDR2 is YFSETQ. In DNA form, the CDR3 reads TGCGCCAGCAGCAAAGACGGGGTCTACAATGAGCAGTTCTTC. This gives the protein CASSKDGVYNEQFF.

The V gene is TRBV29-1, the J gene TRBJ2-7; D not resolved. Trimming stripped 8 bases from V and 5 bases from J, with 19 bases between. The CDR3 is made up of 13 amino acids. CDR1 is SQVTM and CDR2 is ANQGSEA in the germline V gene. CDR3 loop: CSTLTPEAHEQYF. As DNA, the CDR3 is TGCAGCACCCTAACTCCCGAAGCCCACGAGCAGTACTTC.

V gene TRBV6-2 or TRBV6-3 combines with J gene TRBJ1-6; D may be TRBD1 (5 bases). The V end lost 6 bases, the J end lost 10 bases, and 13 bases lay between the germline ends. CDR3 length: 13 residues. The V gene's germline CDR1 is MNHEY and CDR2 SVGEGT. The CDR3 reads CASSLGGRSPLHF. The CDR3 DNA reads TGTGCCAGCAGCCTCGGGGGAAGATCACCCCTCCACTTT.

This sequence joins TRBV13 and TRBJ2-7; unclear D gene. Germline CDR1 and CDR2: PRHDT and FYEKMQ (reference sequence). The V gene lost 2 bases and the J gene lost 5 bases, with 4 bases spanning the gap. The CDR3 runs to 11 residues. The CDR3 nucleotides are TGTGCCAGCAGCTTACATGACGAGCAGTACTTC. It translates to CASSLHDEQYF.

The chain employs TRBV5-4 and TRBJ2-1; 11 bases match TRBD2. The CDR3 runs to 16 residues. The V gene end was trimmed by 3 bases and the J gene end by 3 bases; junction bases not matched to a gene: 5. Germline lookup yields CDR1 SGHNT and CDR2 YYREEE (reference sequence). CDR3 coding DNA: TGTGCCAGCAGCTCTATAGCGGGGGGGGACTACAATGAGCAGTTCTTC. This encodes CASSSIAGGDYNEQFF.

The rearrangement joins TRBV19 to TRBJ2-2, with D hard to call. Germline assignment: CDR1 LNHDA and CDR2 SQIVND (reference sequence). The CDR3 runs to 16 residues. Between the trimmed V and J ends, which lost 1 base and 0 bases, there was a span of 9 bases. In DNA, the CDR3 is TGTGCCAGTAGTATAGGTAGAAGATCGAACACCGGGGAGCTGTTTTTT. Translation gives CASSIGRRSNTGELFF.

V is TRBV3-1 (or the pseudogene TRBV3-2) and J is TRBJ2-7, with a tentative D call TRBD2 (5 bases). The CDR3 covers 12 residues. V gave up 4 bases and J gave up 6 bases, with 10 bases separating them. Germline assignment: CDR1 LGHDT and CDR2 YNNKEL (reference sequence). The CDR3 DNA is TGTGCCAGCAGCCCCATCCGGGGCGAGCAGTACTTC. It encodes CASSPIRGEQYF.

This clone came up once. CDR3 DNA sequence: TGTGCCAGCAGTCCAAAGGCGGCCGGGTCTAATGAAAAACTGTTTTTT. It yields the protein CASSPKAAGSNEKLFF. This chain uses TRBV27 with TRBJ1-4; D call uncertain. Germline V gives CDR1 MNHEY, CDR2 SMNVEV (reference sequence). V lost 5 bases, J lost 3 bases, and 16 bases lay in between. CDR3 length: 16 amino acids.

The DNA of the CDR3 is TGTGCCAGCAGTCCCGGAGGGCCTACCTATTACAATGAGCAGTTCTTC. Translation gives CASSPGGPTYYNEQFF. J is TRBJ2-1 and V is TRBV27; possible D gene TRBD2, 6 bases. Per the germline V gene, CDR1 is MNHEY and CDR2 is SMNVEV (reference sequence). The CDR3 is 16 amino acids. V lost 5 bases, J lost 4 bases, and 18 bases lay in between.

The chain has TRBV7-9 and TRBJ1-2; 8 nucleotides line up with TRBD1. Germline V gene sequence: CDR1 SEHNR, CDR2 FQNEAQ (reference sequence). There are 14 residues in the CDR3. V trimming: 6 bases; J trimming: 8 bases; junction bases outside the gene matches: 11. The CDR3 DNA follows: TGTGCCAGCAGTCCCACGGACAGGGATAGGGGCTACACCTTC. As protein: CASSPTDRDRGYTF. The variable domain in full, with the rest retrieved from reference TRBV7-9 and TRBJ1-2, is DTGVSQNPRHKITKRGQNVTFRCDPISEHNRLYWYRQTLGQGPEFLTYFQNEAQLEKSRLLSDRFSAERPKGSFSTLEIQRTEQGDSAMYLCASSPTDRDRGYTFGSGTRLTVV.

This chain connects TRBV19 to TRBJ1-6, with D uncertain. CDR3 length: 13 residues. Per the germline V gene, CDR1 is LNHDA and CDR2 is SQIVND (reference sequence). V was trimmed by 6 bases and J by 8 bases, leaving 11 bases between them. CDR3 bases: TGTGCCAGTAGGTCCGAAGCATATTCACCCCTCCACTTT. It encodes CASRSEAYSPLHF.

This sequence joins TRBV13 and TRBJ2-7; no definite D call. Germline V lookup: CDR1 PRHDT, CDR2 FYEKMQ (reference sequence). Trimming removed 4 bases at V and 6 bases at J, with 10 bases between. This CDR3 has 12 residues. CDR3: CASSSPLGEQYF. CDR3 coding DNA: TGTGCCAGCAGCTCACCCCTAGGCGAGCAGTACTTC.

The CDR3 bases are TGTGCCACCAGCCTTAATAGCAATCAGCCCCAGCATTTT. Translation gives CATSLNSNQPQHF. This sequence joins TRBV15 and TRBJ1-5; the D is unclear. Between the trimmed V and J ends, which lost 5 bases and 0 bases, there was a span of 5 bases. Germline V gene data show CDR1 as LNHNV and CDR2 as YYDKDF (reference sequence). The CDR3 is 13 residues long.

This clone was seen just once. The chain has TRBV27 and TRBJ1-5, with D perhaps matching TRBD1 (5 bases). This CDR3 is built from 17 residues. Trimming shortened V by 6 bases and J by 3 bases, and 21 bases separated the two germline ends. CDR1 is MNHEY and CDR2 is SMNVEV in the germline V gene (reference sequence). CDR3 in amino acids: CASSQGPGRGPNQPQHF. CDR3 sequence (DNA): TGTGCCAGCAGCCAAGGCCCGGGGCGGGGCCCCAATCAGCCCCAGCATTTT.

The table lists this clone with a count of one. The chain employs TRBV21-1 and TRBJ1-5; TRBD1, the D gene given by the table, was not confirmed from the DNA. TRBV21-1 is marked as a pseudogene. This CDR3 comprises 15 residues. The DNA of the CDR3 is TGTGCCAGCAGCAGTAATCGGATACAGGATCAGCCCCAGCATTTT. This gives the protein CASSSNRIQDQPQHF.

The V and J genes are TRBV4-1 and TRBJ1-1; tentative D call: TRBD1 (6 bases). V lost 0 bases, J lost 10 bases, and 12 bases lay in between. The germline gives CDR1 MGHRA, CDR2 YSYEKL. The CDR3 extends over 13 amino acids. This chain's CDR3 is CASSQDRQGIAFF. CDR3 DNA sequence: TGCGCCAGCAGCCAAGATCGGCAGGGGATAGCTTTCTTT.

This rearrangement joins TRBV9 to TRBJ2-4, with 14 nucleotides matching TRBD2. This CDR3 region has 16 residues. J was trimmed by 7 bases and V by 4 bases; bases with no gene match: 7. Germline lookup yields CDR1 SGDLS and CDR2 YYNGEE. The DNA of the CDR3 is TGTGCCAGCAGCACCGGGACTAGCGGGGGTAGGAACATTCAGTACTTC. Protein: CASSTGTSGGRNIQYF.

The chain is built from TRBV2 and TRBJ2-7; 11 bases line up with TRBD2. Germline CDR1 SNHLY, CDR2 FYNNEI. The CDR3 has 15 amino acids. V shed 7 bases, J shed 2 bases, and the junction held 7 bases outside the gene matches. The CDR3 spells CASMRTSGGTYEQYF. In DNA, the CDR3 is TGTGCCAGCATGAGAACTAGCGGGGGTACCTACGAGCAGTACTTC.

CDR3 sequence (DNA): TGTGCCAGCTCACCGACGGCGGGGACTCCCTACGAGCAGTACTTC. Translated: CASSPTAGTPYEQYF. The V gene is TRBV18, the J gene TRBJ2-7; a weak D match, TRBD2 (6 bases). Germline assignment: CDR1 KGHSH and CDR2 LQKENI. The V and J ends lost 3 bases and 2 bases respectively, with 14 bases between them. The CDR3 is 15 amino acids. The whole variable domain, filled in from reference TRBV18 and TRBJ2-7, reads NAGVMQNPRHLVRRRGQEARLRCSPMKGHSHVYWYRQLPEEGLKFMVYLQKENIIDESGMPKERFSAEFPKEGPSILRIQQVVRGDSAAYFCASSPTAGTPYEQYFGPGTRLTVT.

V and J are TRBV20-1 and TRBJ1-5, with D unresolved. There are 12 residues in the CDR3. Looked up from germline, CDR1 is DFQATT and CDR2 is SNEGSKA (reference sequence). The ends were cut back, 3 bases at V and 7 bases at J, with 10 bases in the middle. The CDR3 sequence: CSASRLTQPQHF. Written as DNA, the CDR3 is TGCAGTGCTAGTCGATTGACACAGCCCCAGCATTTT.